The 19 T cell receptor beta chains below all came from one sample that was sequenced in a study of control samples from healthy donors and cancer patients (dated by TCRdb to the early 2020s). The library relied on the immunoSEQ multiplex PCR assay. The table comes from immuneACCESS by way of TCRdb, which keeps in-frame sequences with V and J called. Part of the clones is missing from these tables; in studies checked, under half for an unresolved V gene and the rest for unknown reasons. The sample has 210,000 or so clones on record, about 90% of them singletons. The ten largest clones capture less than 2% of the sample. Material for sequencing was blood. The receptors derive from a young man in good health.

The rearrangement links TRBV2 to TRBJ1-2; D is uncertain. This CDR3 comprises 15 residues. V was pared by 0 bases and J by 3 bases, with 11 bases between. Germline V gene data show CDR1 as SNHLY and CDR2 as FYNNEI. In DNA, the CDR3 is TGTGCCAGCAGTGAAGCCTGGGCGTCAGACTATGGCTACACCTTC. Its translation is CASSEAWASDYGYTF.

This clone showed up just once. This chain joins TRBV29-1 and TRBJ2-7; D is unclear. The V end lost 5 bases, the J end lost 6 bases, and 11 bases lay between the germline ends. CDR1 is SQVTM, CDR2 ANQGSEA, per germline. This CDR3 has 11 residues. DNA of the CDR3: TGCAGCGTTCAATCGATGGGCGAGCAGTACTTC. Translation: CSVQSMGEQYF.

V usage is TRBV20-1 and J usage is TRBJ1-5; no definite D call. This CDR3 comprises 17 residues. Germline V lookup: CDR1 DFQATT, CDR2 SNEGSKA (reference sequence). Trimming stripped 3 bases from V and 0 bases from J, with 18 bases between. The CDR3 nucleotides read TGCAGTGCTAGTGCGTCACCTGGAGGCTATAGCAATCAGCCCCAGCATTTT. Residues: CSASASPGGYSNQPQHF.

The chain uses TRBV19 and TRBJ1-6; D gene ambiguous. The V and J ends lost 3 bases and 10 bases respectively, with 7 bases between them. Germline CDR1 and CDR2: LNHDA and SQIVND (reference sequence). The CDR3 has 12 residues. The CDR3 nucleotides read TGTGCCAGTAGTATCCCGGGGTCACCCCTCCACTTT. It yields the protein CASSIPGSPLHF.

V and J are TRBV10-2 and TRBJ1-2; tentatively, D is TRBD1 (6 bases). There are 16 residues in the CDR3. Looked up from germline, CDR1 is WSHSY and CDR2 is SAAADI. V was cut by 7 bases and J by 4 bases, with 22 bases left in between. The CDR3 loop reads CASTVNRQESSYGYTF. Here the CDR3 DNA reads TGCGCCAGCACCGTGAATCGACAGGAATCGAGCTATGGCTACACCTTC.

The chain recombines TRBV27 with TRBJ1-2; no clear D gene. This CDR3 has 13 residues. Trimming pared 3 bases from V and 8 bases from J, leaving 13 bases between. CDR1 and CDR2 (germline): MNHEY, SMNVEV (reference sequence). The CDR3 DNA reads TGTGCCAGCAGTTTTACGGTGGGGAACGGCTACACCTTC. The encoded protein is CASSFTVGNGYTF.

The rearrangement joins TRBV12-3 or TRBV12-4 to TRBJ2-1; no firm D call. Trimming stripped 3 bases from V and 8 bases from J, with 8 bases between. The CDR3 length is 12 residues. The CDR3 DNA reads TGTGCCAGCAGTTTCATGGCGTATGAGCAGTTCTTC. It yields the protein CASSFMAYEQFF.

This clone has a single count. This chain joins TRBV6-1 and TRBJ2-3, with D possibly matching TRBD2 (5 bases). The CDR3 is 16 residues long. Trimming cost V 4 bases and J 2 bases, with 16 bases left between them. Germline CDR1 reads MNHNS; CDR2 reads SASEGT. The CDR3 DNA reads TGTGCCAGCAGTGTGGGCCCCGGGAACATCACAGATACGCAGTATTTT. This gives the protein CASSVGPGNITDTQYF.

The genes are TRBV24-1 and TRBJ1-5, with no clear D. The V and J ends lost 7 bases and 3 bases respectively, with 6 bases between them. The V gene's germline CDR1 is KGHDR and CDR2 SFDVKD. The CDR3 covers 12 residues. The CDR3 sequence is CATSEANQPQHF. The CDR3 DNA reads TGTGCCACCAGCGAAGCCAATCAGCCCCAGCATTTT.

The chain combines TRBV6-5 with TRBJ1-1, with TRBD1 identical over 7 bases. The ends lost 5 bases at V and 4 bases at J; junction bases unmatched: 10. The CDR3 contains 15 residues. Per the germline V gene, CDR1 is MNHEY and CDR2 is SVGAGI. The CDR3 sequence: CASSPTLQGGTEAFF. The DNA of the CDR3 is TGTGCCAGCAGTCCTACACTTCAGGGGGGCACTGAAGCTTTCTTT.

CDR3 in DNA: TGTGCCAGCAGCTCCCCAGTCCCAAGGGTAAACTATGGCTACACCTTC. Translating gives CASSSPVPRVNYGYTF. The rearrangement uses TRBV7-9 and TRBJ1-2, with unresolved D. Looked up from germline, CDR1 is SEHNR and CDR2 is FQNEAQ (reference sequence). Trimming stripped 4 bases from V and 2 bases from J, with 17 bases between. The CDR3 is 16 amino acids.

The chain joins TRBV19 to TRBJ2-1; D uncertain. This CDR3 has 14 amino acids. The V gene's germline CDR1 is LNHDA and CDR2 SQIVND (reference sequence). V was shortened by 0 bases and J by 10 bases, with 13 bases between the two germline ends. The chain's CDR3 is CASSIDLGSGEQFF. Written as DNA, the CDR3 is TGTGCCAGTAGTATAGATCTGGGGTCAGGAGAGCAGTTCTTC.

The V gene is TRBV5-1, the J gene TRBJ1-3; D remains ambiguous. The germline V gene has CDR1 SGHRS and CDR2 YFSETQ. The CDR3 extends over 14 amino acids. V lost 0 bases and J lost 2, with 6 bases in between. The CDR3 nucleotides read TGCGCCAGCAGCTTGGGCGGGACTGGAAACACCATATATTTT. Translating gives CASSLGGTGNTIYF. Looking up the rest from reference TRBV5-1 and TRBJ1-3 gives the full variable domain: KAGVTQTPRYLIKTRGQQVTLSCSPISGHRSVSWYQQTPGQGLQFLFEYFSETQRNKGNFPGRFSGRQFSNSRSEMNVSTLELGDSALYLCASSLGGTGNTIYFGEGSWLTVV.

This chain links TRBV4-1 with TRBJ2-3, with D perhaps TRBD2 (5 bases). CDR1 and CDR2 from the germline V gene are MGHRA and YSYEKL. The CDR3 contains 16 residues. V was cut by 2 bases and J by 0 bases, with 12 bases left in between. CDR3 nucleotide sequence: TGCGCCAGCAGCCAAAGCGGACCCCTCAGCACAGATACGCAGTATTTT. It encodes CASSQSGPLSTDTQYF.

In DNA form, the CDR3 reads TGTGCCAGCAGTTCCCCGTCTGGGGGACGTGCCTACGAGCAGTACTTC. Translating it yields CASSSPSGGRAYEQYF. The rearrangement uses TRBV6-2 or TRBV6-3 and TRBJ2-7; the D call may be TRBD1 or TRBD2 (5 bases each). The germline V gene encodes CDR1 MNHEY and CDR2 SVGEGT. V shed 4 bases and J shed 2 bases, with 18 bases lying between them. The CDR3 runs 16 residues.

V and J are TRBV6-2 or TRBV6-3 and TRBJ2-3; no definite D call. V shed 5 bases and J shed 6 bases, with 15 bases lying between them. This CDR3 has 14 residues. Per germline, CDR1 MNHEY and CDR2 SVGEGT. In DNA, the CDR3 is TGTGCCAGCAGTAGGGCGCAGACATTGGATACGCAGTATTTT. It is translated as CASSRAQTLDTQYF.

The CDR3 sequence is CASSLGPGTGIQETQYF. The CDR3 DNA follows: TGTGCCAGCAGCTTGGGTCCCGGGACAGGGATACAAGAGACCCAGTACTTC. The J gene is TRBJ2-5, the V gene TRBV5-6; 9 nucleotides line up with TRBD1. J lost 2 bases, V lost 0 bases, and 8 bases had no gene match. The germline CDR1 and CDR2 sequences are SGHDT and YYEEEE. The CDR3 is 17 residues long.

This rearrangement joins TRBV30 to TRBJ1-3; no firm D call. V was clipped by 0 bases and J by 9 bases, with 12 bases between them. The CDR3 extends over 13 amino acids. The V gene's germline CDR1 is GTSNPN and CDR2 SVGIG (reference sequence). The CDR3 loop is CAWSVGLEGTIYF. CDR3 in DNA: TGTGCCTGGAGTGTAGGGCTTGAGGGCACCATATATTTT. Full variable domain (outside the CDR3, taken from reference TRBV30 and TRBJ1-3): SQTIHQWPATLVQPVGSPLSLECTVEGTSNPNLYWYRQAAGRGLQLLFYSVGIGQISSEVPQNLSASRPQDRQFILSSKKLLLSDSGFYLCAWSVGLEGTIYFGEGSWLTVV.

The chain joins TRBV6-5 to TRBJ1-6; 7 positions agree with TRBD1. Trimming at V came to 4 bases and at J to 10 bases, leaving 7 bases not matched to a gene. Per germline, CDR1 MNHEY and CDR2 SVGAGI. This CDR3 is built from 14 residues. As DNA, the CDR3 is TGTGCCAGCAGTTTCAGGACAGGCTCGTCACCCCTCCACTTT. It codes for CASSFRTGSSPLHF.